This T cell receptor (beta chain) was documented in a study of shared T cell receptors in the human thymus. This clone was counted only a few times. The repertoire was sequenced with immunoSEQ multiplex PCR; TCRdb's copy has only in-frame clones and lacks some. The sample yields hundreds of thousands of clones, about 90% seen once. This CDR3 spans 17 amino acids. The V gene's germline CDR1 is MDHEN and CDR2 SYDVKM. Trimming stripped 6 bases from V and 12 bases from J, with 30 bases between. These data were likewise used in another study, on human thymus T cells. This second study says: Donors were healthy Finnish infants having corrective surgery for congenital heart defects. The thymus tissue came from resections taken during corrective heart surgery. Repertoires sampled from thymus and blood appeared biased in V and J gene usage. The related literature has documented a marked overlap of thymic repertoires among unrelated individuals.

The TCR originated in a boy in the first two years of life with a congenital heart defect. This chain joins TRBV28 and TRBJ1-3; the D is unclear. Sequencing used thymocytes. In DNA form, the CDR3 reads TGTGCCAGCAGACGCACGCCGAGTTCCCGCTCTGAGCCCGGCATATATTTT. It is translated as CASRRTPSSRSEPGIYF.